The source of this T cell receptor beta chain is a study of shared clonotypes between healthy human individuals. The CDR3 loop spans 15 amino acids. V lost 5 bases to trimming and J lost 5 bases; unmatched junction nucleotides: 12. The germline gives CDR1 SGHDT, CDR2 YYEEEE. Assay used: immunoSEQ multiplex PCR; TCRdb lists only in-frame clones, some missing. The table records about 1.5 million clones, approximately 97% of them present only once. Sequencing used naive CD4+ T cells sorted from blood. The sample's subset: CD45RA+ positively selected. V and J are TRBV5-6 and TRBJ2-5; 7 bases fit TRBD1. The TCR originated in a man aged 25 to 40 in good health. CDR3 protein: CASSPDRSPGETQYF. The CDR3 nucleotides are TGTGCCAGCAGTCCGGACAGGTCCCCCGGGGAGACCCAGTACTTC. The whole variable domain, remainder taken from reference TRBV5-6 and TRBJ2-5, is DAGVTQSPTHLIKTRGQQVTLRCSPKSGHDTVSWYQQALGQGPQFIFQYYEEEERQRGNFPDRFSGHQFPNYSSELNVNALLLGDSALYLCASSPDRSPGETQYFGPGTRLLVL.